The next 28 T cell receptor beta chains were all read from a single sample in a study of memory CD4+ T cells and cytomegalovirus serostatus. Libraries were prepared by immunoSEQ multiplex PCR; TCRdb keeps only in-frame clonotypes and omits some of them. The sample records tens of thousands of clones, 82% being singletons. Single viable CD3+CD4+CD8-CD45RO+ cells were sorted as the memory CD4+ T cells. The sample comprised memory CD4+ T cells from blood. Source of these receptors: an adult in good health and CMV-seronegative.

DNA for the CDR3: TGTGCCAGCGGGGATGTGAGGCCATCACACAGTGAGCAGTTCTTC. This gives the protein CASGDVRPSHSEQFF. The chain is built from TRBV7-9 and TRBJ2-1; D is undetermined. This CDR3 contains 15 residues. V lost 8 bases and J lost 9, with 23 bases in between. Germline V CDR1 and CDR2: SEHNR, FQNEAQ (reference sequence).

V and J are TRBV4-2 and TRBJ2-7, with D tentatively TRBD2 (6 bases). With 2 bases removed from V and 7 bases from J, the gap between germline ends came to 15 bases. From germline, CDR1 is LGHNA and CDR2 YNFKEQ. The CDR3 has 14 amino acids. DNA for the CDR3: TGTGCCAGCAGCCAATCGGGACTGGCGGGAGAGCAGTACTTC. This translates into CASSQSGLAGEQYF.

V gene TRBV9 combines with J gene TRBJ2-2, with TRBD1 as a possible D gene (5 bases). The CDR3 consists of 14 residues. V lost 5 bases and J lost 2, with 10 bases in between. Germline V CDR1 and CDR2: SGDLS, YYNGEE. The CDR3 spells CASRVGQNTGELFF. Here the CDR3 DNA reads TGTGCCAGCAGGGTTGGACAAAACACCGGGGAGCTGTTTTTT.

The chain combines TRBV21-1 with TRBJ2-5. TRBV21-1 is annotated as a pseudogene. The CDR3 is 13 amino acids. The CDR3 loop is CASSTACQETQYF. CDR3 DNA: TGTGCCAGCAGCACCGCATGCCAAGAGACCCAGTACTTC.

V is TRBV19 and J is TRBJ2-1, with D uncertain. The germline CDR1 and CDR2 sequences are LNHDA and SQIVND (reference sequence). The V end lost 6 bases, the J end lost 4 bases, and 16 bases lay between the germline ends. This CDR3 is 15 amino acids long. CDR3: CASSPTGPRYNEQFF. DNA of the CDR3: TGTGCCAGTAGCCCGACCGGGCCCCGATACAATGAGCAGTTCTTC.

The chain has TRBV27 and TRBJ2-7; 7 nucleotides align to TRBD1. V gave up 5 bases and J gave up 7 bases; unmatched junction bases: 8. Germline-derived CDR1 and CDR2 are MNHEY and SMNVEV (reference sequence). The CDR3 covers 13 residues. CDR3 coding DNA: TGTGCCAGCAGTCAGACAGGGTACGGAGAGCAGTACTTC. Its protein is CASSQTGYGEQYF.

The CDR3: CASSLNEGPGTEAFF. The CDR3 nucleotides read TGTGCCAGCAGCTTAAACGAGGGGCCCGGCACTGAAGCTTTCTTT. The V call is TRBV7-8, the J call TRBJ1-1, with D perhaps TRBD1 (5 bases). The germline gives CDR1 SGHVS, CDR2 FQNEAQ. The CDR3 consists of 15 residues. Trimming removed 2 bases at V and 4 bases at J, with 14 bases between. The complete variable domain, with remaining parts taken from reference TRBV7-8 and TRBJ1-1, reads GAGVSQSPRYKVAKRGQDVALRCDPISGHVSLFWYQQALGQGPEFLTYFQNEAQLDKSGLPSDRFFAERPEGSVSTLKIQRTQQEDSAVYLCASSLNEGPGTEAFFGQGTRLTVV.

This chain links TRBV7-9 with TRBJ1-6; a possible D gene is TRBD1 (5 bases). Trimming took 4 bases from V and 11 from J, leaving 12 bases between them. This CDR3 region has 13 residues. CDR1 is SEHNR and CDR2 is FQNEAQ in the germline V gene (reference sequence). The CDR3 protein is CASSSTDSAPLHF. The CDR3 coding sequence is TGTGCCAGCAGCTCCACAGACAGCGCACCCCTCCACTTT. The entire variable domain, with the rest obtained from reference TRBV7-9 and TRBJ1-6, is as follows: DTGVSQNPRHKITKRGQNVTFRCDPISEHNRLYWYRQTLGQGPEFLTYFQNEAQLEKSRLLSDRFSAERPKGSFSTLEIQRTEQGDSAMYLCASSSTDSAPLHFGNGTRLTVT.

The chain carries TRBV4-3 and TRBJ2-1; TRBD2 matches 7 bases. The germline V gene encodes CDR1 LGHNA and CDR2 YSLEER. V was clipped by 0 bases and J by 8 bases; unmatched bases: 7. This CDR3 has 15 amino acids. CDR3 amino acids: CASSQEVAGIYEQFF. The CDR3 DNA reads as TGCGCCAGCAGCCAAGAGGTAGCGGGCATCTATGAGCAGTTCTTC.

This chain joins TRBV5-1 and TRBJ1-1, with TRBD1 matching over 7 bases. Germline CDR1 reads SGHRS; CDR2 reads YFSETQ. The CDR3 runs 16 residues. V gave up 0 bases and J gave up 2 bases; unmatched junction bases: 7. The CDR3 DNA sequence: TGCGCCAGCAGCTTGGGGGTACGGGACAGAAACACTGAAGCTTTCTTT. The encoded protein is CASSLGVRDRNTEAFF.

This clone was counted between two and nine times. The chain links TRBV19 to TRBJ1-1; D is unresolved. Germline-derived CDR1 and CDR2 are LNHDA and SQIVND (reference sequence). Trimming cost V 4 bases and J 2 bases, with 14 bases left between them. CDR3 size: 15 residues. The CDR3 sequence is CASSNDMRANTEAFF. As DNA, the CDR3 is TGTGCCAGTAGTAATGACATGAGGGCCAACACTGAAGCTTTCTTT.

The V and J genes are TRBV7-8 and TRBJ1-1; unclear D gene. This CDR3 comprises 15 residues. The V gene's germline CDR1 is SGHVS and CDR2 FQNEAQ. Trimming stripped 3 bases from V and 4 bases from J, with 15 bases between. CDR3 sequence: CASSFFPLPSTEAFF. The CDR3 DNA reads TGTGCCAGCAGCTTTTTTCCCCTACCTTCCACTGAAGCTTTCTTT.

The V gene is TRBV19, the J gene TRBJ2-2; the D is unclear. Germline assignment: CDR1 LNHDA and CDR2 SQIVND (reference sequence). V lost 2 bases, J lost 4 bases, and 8 bases lay in between. This CDR3 spans 14 amino acids. CDR3 in amino acids: CASSISAFTGELFF. CDR3 nucleotides: TGTGCCAGTAGTATATCCGCGTTCACCGGGGAGCTGTTTTTT.

The gene calls are TRBV11-1 and TRBJ1-6; D remains ambiguous. The CDR3 is 15 amino acids. V lost 1 base and J 7 bases, leaving 11 bases between the germline ends. In germline, CDR1 is SGHAT, CDR2 FQDESV (reference sequence). The CDR3 DNA reads TGTGCCAGCAGCTTAGGAGCCCTGGGAAATTCACCCCTCCACTTT. This encodes CASSLGALGNSPLHF.

The CDR3 loop reads CASSPLTPRNTGELFF. The CDR3 DNA sequence: TGTGCCAGCAGCCCCCTCACGCCTAGAAACACCGGGGAGCTGTTTTTT. The chain employs TRBV7-8 and TRBJ2-2, with D uncertain. This CDR3 is 16 amino acids long. The V gene's germline CDR1 is SGHVS and CDR2 FQNEAQ. Trimming took off 5 bases at V and 2 bases at J, with 15 bases between the two ends.

This chain links TRBV7-2 with TRBJ2-3; 13 nucleotides agree with TRBD2. CDR1 is SGHTA and CDR2 is FQGNSA in the germline V gene. With V trimmed by 5 bases and J by 2 bases, 4 bases remained unmatched. The CDR3 has 16 residues. CDR3: CASSPGTSGVTDTQYF. The CDR3 DNA reads TGTGCCAGCAGCCCGGGGACTAGCGGGGTCACAGATACGCAGTATTTT.

This clone was seen once. V gene TRBV6-1 combines with J gene TRBJ2-1; D remains unclear. Germline V gene lookup returns CDR1 MNHNS and CDR2 SASEGT. Trimming pared 5 bases from V and 5 bases from J, leaving 16 bases between. This CDR3 contains 15 residues. CDR3 bases: TGTGCCAGCAGTAGATCCACCTCGGGTAACAATGAGCAGTTCTTC. This sequence encodes CASSRSTSGNNEQFF.

This clone was counted only a few times. Other DNA sequences of this sample code for an identical CDR3. The V and J genes are TRBV6-1 and TRBJ1-6; D is unclear. Germline CDR1 MNHNS, CDR2 SASEGT. The CDR3 is 14 residues long. V shed 4 bases and J shed 2 bases, with 6 bases lying between them. The CDR3 DNA reads as TGTGCCAGCAGTGCCGGGCCCTATAATTCACCCCTCCACTTT. It translates to CASSAGPYNSPLHF.

V and J are TRBV7-9 and TRBJ2-2; 7 positions agree with TRBD1. CDR3 size: 15 residues. Trimming removed 5 bases from V and 3 bases from J; junction bases left unmatched: 6. Germline lookup yields CDR1 SEHNR and CDR2 FQNEAQ (reference sequence). The CDR3 loop is CASSRGRVDTGELFF. The DNA for the CDR3 is TGTGCCAGCAGCAGGGGGCGGGTTGACACCGGGGAGCTGTTTTTT.

The chain links TRBV2 to TRBJ1-4; a possible D gene is TRBD1 (6 bases). Trimming pared 11 bases from V and 6 bases from J, leaving 13 bases between. The CDR3 has 12 residues. In germline, CDR1 is SNHLY, CDR2 FYNNEI. The chain's CDR3 is CASSGVDEKLFF. DNA of the CDR3: TGTGCCTCTTCAGGGGTTGATGAAAAACTGTTTTTT.

The V gene is TRBV19, the J gene TRBJ2-4, with D possibly TRBD2 on 6 matching bases. Germline CDR1 is LNHDA and CDR2 is SQIVND (reference sequence). V gave up 5 bases and J gave up 6 bases, with 11 bases separating them. The length of the CDR3 is 13 residues. The CDR3 protein is CASSLGTLNIQYF. CDR3 sequence (DNA): TGTGCCAGTAGTCTGGGGACTTTAAACATTCAGTACTTC.

The rearrangement links TRBV10-3 to TRBJ2-3; D is perhaps TRBD1 or TRBD2 (6 bases each). The CDR3 loop spans 17 amino acids. Looked up from germline, CDR1 is ENHRY and CDR2 is SYGVKD. Trimming took off 7 bases at V and 9 bases at J, with 29 bases between the two ends. The CDR3 is CAIMGAGEAGSMATQYF. Here the CDR3 DNA reads TGTGCCATCATGGGGGCAGGGGAAGCGGGTTCTATGGCGACGCAGTATTTT.

This CDR3 reads CASSLGAGVITDTQYF. The CDR3 region has the DNA TGTGCCAGCAGCTTAGGGGCGGGGGTGATCACAGATACGCAGTATTTT. The V call is TRBV7-2, the J call TRBJ2-3; 7 nucleotides agree with TRBD2. The CDR3 consists of 16 residues. Germline assignment: CDR1 SGHTA and CDR2 FQGNSA. J lost 2 bases, V lost 1 base, and 6 bases had no gene match.

The chain employs TRBV6-5 and TRBJ2-1; 7 bases fit TRBD1. The CDR3 spans 15 residues. The V segment lost 4 bases and the J segment 9 bases; nucleotides outside the gene matches: 12. Germline V gene data show CDR1 as MNHEY and CDR2 as SVGAGI. This CDR3 reads CASSSTTDRTTEQFF. CDR3 bases: TGTGCCAGCAGTTCCACCACGGACAGGACGACTGAGCAGTTCTTC.

J is TRBJ1-1 and V is TRBV7-2; possible D gene TRBD1, 5 bases. Between the trimmed V and J ends, which lost 7 bases and 5 bases, there was a span of 17 bases. The germline V gene encodes CDR1 SGHTA and CDR2 FQGNSA. The CDR3 is 14 residues long. The DNA for the CDR3 is TGTGCCAGCACACCAGGGCTCACGGGGACTGAAGCTTTCTTT. The encoded protein is CASTPGLTGTEAFF.

V gene TRBV7-2 combines with J gene TRBJ2-1, with D tentatively TRBD1 (6 bases). V gave up 5 bases and J gave up 10 bases, with 18 bases separating them. This CDR3 has 14 residues. Germline CDR1 SGHTA, CDR2 FQGNSA. The CDR3 sequence: CASSTAGQLSEQFF. Written as DNA, the CDR3 is TGTGCCAGCAGCACGGCCGGACAGTTATCCGAGCAGTTCTTC.

This chain uses TRBV30 with TRBJ2-5; no clear D gene. The CDR3 spans 12 residues. Germline loops: CDR1 GTSNPN, CDR2 SVGIG (reference sequence). Trimming removed 1 base from V and 11 bases from J, with 14 bases in between. The CDR3 is CAWSGTPGKQYF. The DNA of the CDR3 is TGTGCCTGGAGTGGCACCCCTGGGAAGCAGTACTTC.

This sequence joins TRBV7-3 and TRBJ1-1; possibly TRBD1 for D (6 bases). V gave up 6 bases and J gave up 4 bases, with 12 bases separating them. The germline gives CDR1 SGHTA, CDR2 FQGTGA. The length of the CDR3 is 13 residues. CDR3 region: CASSYRDGTEAFF. DNA of the CDR3: TGTGCCAGCAGTTACAGGGATGGCACTGAAGCTTTCTTT.